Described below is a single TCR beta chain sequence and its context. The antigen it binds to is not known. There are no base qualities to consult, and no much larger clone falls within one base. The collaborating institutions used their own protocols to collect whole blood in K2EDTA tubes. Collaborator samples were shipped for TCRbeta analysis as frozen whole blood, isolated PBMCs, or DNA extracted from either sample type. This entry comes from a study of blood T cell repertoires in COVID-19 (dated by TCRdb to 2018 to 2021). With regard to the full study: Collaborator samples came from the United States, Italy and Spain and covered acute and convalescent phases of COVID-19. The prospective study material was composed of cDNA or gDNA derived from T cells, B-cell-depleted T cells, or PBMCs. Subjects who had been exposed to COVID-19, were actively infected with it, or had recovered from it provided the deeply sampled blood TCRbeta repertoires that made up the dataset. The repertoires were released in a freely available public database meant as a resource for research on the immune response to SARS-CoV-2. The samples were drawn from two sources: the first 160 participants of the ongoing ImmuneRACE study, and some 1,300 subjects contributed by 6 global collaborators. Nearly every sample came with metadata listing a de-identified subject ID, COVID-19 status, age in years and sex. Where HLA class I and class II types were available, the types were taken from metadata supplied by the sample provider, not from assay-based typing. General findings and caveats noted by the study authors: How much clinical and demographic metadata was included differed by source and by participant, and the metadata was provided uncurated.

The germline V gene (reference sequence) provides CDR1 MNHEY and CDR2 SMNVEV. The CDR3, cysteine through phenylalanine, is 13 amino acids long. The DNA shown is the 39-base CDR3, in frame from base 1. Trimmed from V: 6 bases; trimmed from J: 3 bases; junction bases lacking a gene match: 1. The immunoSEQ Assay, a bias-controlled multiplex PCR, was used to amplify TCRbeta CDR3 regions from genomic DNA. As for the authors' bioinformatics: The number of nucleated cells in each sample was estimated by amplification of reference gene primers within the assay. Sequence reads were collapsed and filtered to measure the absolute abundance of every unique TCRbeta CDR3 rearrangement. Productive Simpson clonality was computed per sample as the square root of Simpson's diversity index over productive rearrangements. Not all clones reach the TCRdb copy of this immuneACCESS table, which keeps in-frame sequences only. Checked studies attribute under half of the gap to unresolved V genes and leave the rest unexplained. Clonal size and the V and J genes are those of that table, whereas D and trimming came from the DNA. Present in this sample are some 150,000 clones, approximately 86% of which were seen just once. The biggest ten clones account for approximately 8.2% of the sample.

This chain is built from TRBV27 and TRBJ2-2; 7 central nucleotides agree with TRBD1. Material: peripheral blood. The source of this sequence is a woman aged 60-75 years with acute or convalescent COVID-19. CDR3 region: CASRQGYTGELFF. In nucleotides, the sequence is TGTGCCAGCAGACAGGGGTACACCGGGGAGCTGTTTTTT.